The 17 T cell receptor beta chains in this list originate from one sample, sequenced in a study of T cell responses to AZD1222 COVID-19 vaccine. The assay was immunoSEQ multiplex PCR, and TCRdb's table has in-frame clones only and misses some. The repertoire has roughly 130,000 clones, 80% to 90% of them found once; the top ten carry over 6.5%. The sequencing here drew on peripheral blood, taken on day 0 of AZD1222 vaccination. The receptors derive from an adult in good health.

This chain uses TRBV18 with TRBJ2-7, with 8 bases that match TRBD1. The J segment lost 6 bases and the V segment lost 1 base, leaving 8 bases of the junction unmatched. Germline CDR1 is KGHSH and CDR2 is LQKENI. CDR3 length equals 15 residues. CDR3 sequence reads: CASSPLTGVVSEQYF. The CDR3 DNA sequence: TGTGCCAGCTCACCACTGACAGGGGTGGTTAGCGAGCAGTACTTC.

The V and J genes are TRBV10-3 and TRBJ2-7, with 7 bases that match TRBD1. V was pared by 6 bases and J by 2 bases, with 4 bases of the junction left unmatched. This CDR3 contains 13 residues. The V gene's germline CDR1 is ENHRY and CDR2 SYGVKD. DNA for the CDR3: TGTGCCATCAGAACAGGGGCAGCCTACGAGCAGTACTTC. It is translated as CAIRTGAAYEQYF.

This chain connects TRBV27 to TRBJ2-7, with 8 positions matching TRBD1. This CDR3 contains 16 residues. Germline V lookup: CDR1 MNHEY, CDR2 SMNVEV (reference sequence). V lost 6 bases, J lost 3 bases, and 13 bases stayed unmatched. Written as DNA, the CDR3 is TGTGCCAGCAGGCTCACTGCCCTGGACAGGGTCTACGAGCAGTACTTC. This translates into CASRLTALDRVYEQYF.

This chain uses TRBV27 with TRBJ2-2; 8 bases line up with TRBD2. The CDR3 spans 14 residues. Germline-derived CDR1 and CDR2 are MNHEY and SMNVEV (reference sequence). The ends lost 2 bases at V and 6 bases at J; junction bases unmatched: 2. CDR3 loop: CASSLVREAGELFF. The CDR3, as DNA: TGTGCCAGCAGTTTAGTGCGGGAGGCCGGGGAGCTGTTTTTT.

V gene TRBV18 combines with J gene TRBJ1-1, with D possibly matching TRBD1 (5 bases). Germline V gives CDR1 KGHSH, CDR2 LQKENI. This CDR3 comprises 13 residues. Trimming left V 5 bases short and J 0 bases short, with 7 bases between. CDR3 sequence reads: CASSGTLNTEAFF. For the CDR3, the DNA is TGTGCCAGCTCAGGGACCTTGAACACTGAAGCTTTCTTT.

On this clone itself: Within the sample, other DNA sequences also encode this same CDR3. The CDR3 reads CASSPGSSYEQYF. The CDR3 DNA is TGTGCCAGCAGCCCTGGGAGCTCCTACGAGCAGTACTTC. This chain joins TRBV5-4 and TRBJ2-7, with D possibly matching TRBD2 (5 bases). Trimming took 4 bases from V and 0 from J, leaving 8 bases between them. Germline values: CDR1 SGHNT, CDR2 YYREEE (reference sequence). CDR3 length: 13 residues.

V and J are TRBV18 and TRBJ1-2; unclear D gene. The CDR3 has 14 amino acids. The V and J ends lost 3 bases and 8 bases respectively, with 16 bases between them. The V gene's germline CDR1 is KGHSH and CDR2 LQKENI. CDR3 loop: CASSPAGDAGGYTF. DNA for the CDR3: TGTGCCAGCTCACCGGCCGGGGATGCGGGGGGCTACACCTTC.

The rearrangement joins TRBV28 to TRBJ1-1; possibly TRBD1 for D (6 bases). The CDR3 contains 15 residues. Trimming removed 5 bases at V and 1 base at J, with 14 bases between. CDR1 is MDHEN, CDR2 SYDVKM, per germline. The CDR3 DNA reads TGTGCCAGCAGTCCCGCAGACAGGTCGAACACTGAAGCTTTCTTT. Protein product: CASSPADRSNTEAFF.

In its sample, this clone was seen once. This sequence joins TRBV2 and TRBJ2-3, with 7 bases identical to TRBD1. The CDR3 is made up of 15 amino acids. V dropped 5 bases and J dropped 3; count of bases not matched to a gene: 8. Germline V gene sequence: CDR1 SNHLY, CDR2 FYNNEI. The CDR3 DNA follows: TGTGCCAGCAGTTTAAGACAGGGCGGGACAGATACGCAGTATTTT. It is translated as CASSLRQGGTDTQYF. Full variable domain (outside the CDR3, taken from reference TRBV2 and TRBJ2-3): EPEVTQTPSHQVTQMGQEVILRCVPISNHLYFYWYRQILGQKVEFLVSFYNNEISEKSEIFDDQFSVERPDGSNFTLKIRSTKLEDSAMYFCASSLRQGGTDTQYFGPGTRLTVL.

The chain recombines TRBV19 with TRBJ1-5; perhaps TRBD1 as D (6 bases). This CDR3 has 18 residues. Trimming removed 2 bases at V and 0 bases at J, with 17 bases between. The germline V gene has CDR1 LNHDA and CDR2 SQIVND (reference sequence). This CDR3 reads CASSITHRAVISNQPQHF. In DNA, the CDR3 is TGTGCCAGTAGTATAACCCACAGGGCAGTCATTAGCAATCAGCCCCAGCATTTT.

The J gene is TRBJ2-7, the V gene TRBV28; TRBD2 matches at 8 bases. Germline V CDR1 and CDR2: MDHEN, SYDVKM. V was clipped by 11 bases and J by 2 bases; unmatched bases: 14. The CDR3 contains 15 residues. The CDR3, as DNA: TGTGCCGTCCCCGGGGGGCGGGGGGAAACCTACGAGCAGTACTTC. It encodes CAVPGGRGETYEQYF.

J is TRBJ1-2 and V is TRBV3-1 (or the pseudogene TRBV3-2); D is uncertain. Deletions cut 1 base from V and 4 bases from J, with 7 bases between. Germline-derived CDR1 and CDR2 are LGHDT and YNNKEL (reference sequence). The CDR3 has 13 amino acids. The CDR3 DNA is TGTGCCAGCAGCCAAGGATTGGGCTATGGCTACACCTTC. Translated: CASSQGLGYGYTF.

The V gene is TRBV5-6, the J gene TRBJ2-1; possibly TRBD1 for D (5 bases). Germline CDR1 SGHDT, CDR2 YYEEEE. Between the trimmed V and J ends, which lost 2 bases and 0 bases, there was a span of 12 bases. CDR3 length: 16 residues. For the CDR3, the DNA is TGTGCCAGCAGCTTCCCGGACACTGCCTCCTACAATGAGCAGTTCTTC. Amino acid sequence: CASSFPDTASYNEQFF.

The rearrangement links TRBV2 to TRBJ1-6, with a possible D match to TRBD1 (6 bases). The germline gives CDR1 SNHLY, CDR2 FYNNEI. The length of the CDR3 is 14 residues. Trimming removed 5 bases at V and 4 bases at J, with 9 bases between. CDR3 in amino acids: CASSQTGYNSPLHF. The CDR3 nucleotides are TGTGCCAGCAGTCAAACAGGGTATAATTCACCCCTCCACTTT.

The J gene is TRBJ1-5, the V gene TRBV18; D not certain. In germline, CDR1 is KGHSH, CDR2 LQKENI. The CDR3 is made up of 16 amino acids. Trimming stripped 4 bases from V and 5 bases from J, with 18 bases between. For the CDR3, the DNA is TGTGCCAGCTCACTAACAGAGGGCGGCGGCTATCAGCCCCAGCATTTT. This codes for CASSLTEGGGYQPQHF.

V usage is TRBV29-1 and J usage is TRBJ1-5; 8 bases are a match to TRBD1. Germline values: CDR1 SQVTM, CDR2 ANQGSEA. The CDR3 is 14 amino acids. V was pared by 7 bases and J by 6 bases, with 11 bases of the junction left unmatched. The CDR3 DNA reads TGCAGCGCTCAAGGACAGGGCTTAGGTCAGCCCCAGCATTTT. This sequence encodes CSAQGQGLGQPQHF.

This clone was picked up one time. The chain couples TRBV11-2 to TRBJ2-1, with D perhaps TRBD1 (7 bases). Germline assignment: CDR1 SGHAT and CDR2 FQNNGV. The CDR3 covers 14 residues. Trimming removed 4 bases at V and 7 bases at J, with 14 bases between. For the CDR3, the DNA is TGTGCCAGCAGCTGGCAGGGGGGCCCAAATGAGCAGTTCTTC. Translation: CASSWQGGPNEQFF.